In this sample, the clone carrying this TCR beta chain turned up many times. Trimming at V came to 4 bases and at J to 4 bases, leaving 5 bases not matched to a gene. The germline V gene encodes CDR1 SGHRS and CDR2 YFSETQ. This CDR3 has 14 residues. This specimen comes from a study of spatial heterogeneity in lung cancer. Time point: sample taken at primary tumor resection. Whole RNA obtained from tumor, nontumor lung or frozen PBMC underwent sequencing without sorting. TCRdb ran MiXCR on the 5' RACE reads and lists one entry per CDR3 protein. The table includes approximately 40,000 distinct CDR3 sequences, 5.2% detected once.

This material consisted of PBMCs, taken at surgery. This clonotype was obtained from a female donor with early-stage non-small cell lung cancer. V and J are TRBV5-1 and TRBJ2-1, with TRBD1 identical over 7 bases. CDR3 sequence reads: CASSIQGQYNEQFF. The CDR3 nucleotides read TGCGCCAGCAGCATACAGGGACAGTACAATGAGCAGTTCTTC.